This TCR beta chain derives from a study of T cells after yellow fever vaccination. About the research overall: SMART-Seq v4 Ultra Low Input handled preparation of low-cell-number fractions.

Study-wide results and limits: One caveat is that FACS-sorted repertoires could contain abundant clonotypes contaminating from the bulk population. Reappearance after the booster was observed for most primary-vaccination clones (around 95% CD4, roughly 90% CD8).

Template switching by 5'RACE produced TCR cDNA, adding a universal primer site and UMIs. MiXCR, applied by TCRdb to the 5' RACE reads, yields one record per CDR3 protein. This table has roughly 150,000 distinct CDR3 sequences, roughly 8% appearing once. This clonotype was observed at least ten times. Its antigen is not known. The CDR3 spans 17 residues. V dropped 1 base and J dropped 4; count of bases not matched to a gene: 9. The starting material was CD4+ T cells sorted from PBMCs, obtained 5 days after the yellow fever booster vaccination. The J gene is TRBJ2-3, the V gene TRBV12-3 or TRBV12-4, with 9 bases fitting TRBD1. This receptor was obtained from a man aged 30 to 39 who received the YFV17D yellow fever vaccine. CDR3 nucleotide sequence: TGTGCCAGCAGTTTAGGCAACAGGGGGCTTGGGGCAGATACGCAGTATTTT. Amino acid sequence: CASSLGNRGLGADTQYF.